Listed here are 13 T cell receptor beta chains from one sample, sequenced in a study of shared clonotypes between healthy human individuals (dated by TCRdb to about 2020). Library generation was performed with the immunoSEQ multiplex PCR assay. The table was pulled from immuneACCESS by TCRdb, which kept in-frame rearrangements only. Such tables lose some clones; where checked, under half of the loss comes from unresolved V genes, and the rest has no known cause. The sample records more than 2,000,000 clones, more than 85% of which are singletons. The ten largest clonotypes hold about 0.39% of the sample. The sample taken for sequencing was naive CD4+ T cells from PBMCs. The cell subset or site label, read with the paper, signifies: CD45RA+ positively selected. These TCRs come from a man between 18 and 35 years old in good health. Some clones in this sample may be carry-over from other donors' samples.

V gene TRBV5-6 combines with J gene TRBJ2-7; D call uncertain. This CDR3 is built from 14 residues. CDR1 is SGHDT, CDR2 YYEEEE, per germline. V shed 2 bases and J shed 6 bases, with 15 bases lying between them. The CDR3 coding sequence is TGTGCCAGCAGCTTCCCGCTAGAACTCTCCGAGCAGTACTTC. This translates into CASSFPLELSEQYF. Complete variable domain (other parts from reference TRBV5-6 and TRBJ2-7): DAGVTQSPTHLIKTRGQQVTLRCSPKSGHDTVSWYQQALGQGPQFIFQYYEEEERQRGNFPDRFSGHQFPNYSSELNVNALLLGDSALYLCASSFPLELSEQYFGPGTRLTVT.

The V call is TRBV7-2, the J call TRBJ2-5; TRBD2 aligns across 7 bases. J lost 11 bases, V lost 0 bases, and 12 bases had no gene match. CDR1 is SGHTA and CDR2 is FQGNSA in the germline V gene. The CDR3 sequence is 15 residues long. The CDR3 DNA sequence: TGTGCCAGCAGCTTAGCAGGCGGGAGTGGATTTGAGCAGTACTTC. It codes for CASSLAGGSGFEQYF.

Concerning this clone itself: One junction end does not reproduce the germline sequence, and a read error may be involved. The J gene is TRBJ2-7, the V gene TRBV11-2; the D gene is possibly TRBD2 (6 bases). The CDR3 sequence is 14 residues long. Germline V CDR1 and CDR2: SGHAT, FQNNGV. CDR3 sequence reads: CAGSFTAGHYEQYF. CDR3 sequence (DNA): TGTGCCGGCAGCTTTACAGCGGGTCACTACGAGCAGTACTTC. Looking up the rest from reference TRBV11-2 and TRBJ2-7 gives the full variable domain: EAGVAQSPRYKIIEKRQSVAFWCNPISGHATLYWYQQILGQGPKLLIQFQNNGVVDDSQLPKDRFSAERLKGVDSTLKIQPAKLEDSAVYLCAGSFTAGHYEQYFGPGTRLTVT.

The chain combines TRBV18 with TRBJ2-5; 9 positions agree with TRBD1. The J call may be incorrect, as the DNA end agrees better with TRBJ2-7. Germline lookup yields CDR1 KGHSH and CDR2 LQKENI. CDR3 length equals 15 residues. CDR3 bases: TGTGCCAGCTCACCGGGACAGGGAAGCTCCTACGAGCAGTACTTC. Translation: CASSPGQGSSYEQYF.

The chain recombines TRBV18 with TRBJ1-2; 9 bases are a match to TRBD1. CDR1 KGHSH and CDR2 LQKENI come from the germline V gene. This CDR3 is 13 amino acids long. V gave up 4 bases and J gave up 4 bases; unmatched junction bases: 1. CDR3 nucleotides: TGTGCCAGCTCACAGGGACAGGGCTATGGCTACACCTTC. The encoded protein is CASSQGQGYGYTF.

The CDR3 sequence is CASSLSGTTEAFF. As DNA, the CDR3 is TGTGCCAGCAGCTTATCAGGGACCACTGAAGCTTTCTTT. This chain connects TRBV7-9 to TRBJ1-1; TRBD1 might be the D (5 bases). CDR1 and CDR2 from the germline V gene are SEHNR and FQNEAQ (reference sequence). This CDR3 has 13 amino acids. V gave up 2 bases and J gave up 4 bases, with 8 bases separating them. Full variable domain (remainder filled in from reference TRBV7-9 and TRBJ1-1): DTGVSQNPRHKITKRGQNVTFRCDPISEHNRLYWYRQTLGQGPEFLTYFQNEAQLEKSRLLSDRFSAERPKGSFSTLEIQRTEQGDSAMYLCASSLSGTTEAFFGQGTRLTVV.

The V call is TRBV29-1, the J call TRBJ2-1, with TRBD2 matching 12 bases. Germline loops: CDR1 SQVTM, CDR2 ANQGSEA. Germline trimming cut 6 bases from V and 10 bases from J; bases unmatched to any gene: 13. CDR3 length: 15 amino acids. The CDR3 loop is CSVSGPLAGGNEQFF. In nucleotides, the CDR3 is TGCAGCGTCAGCGGCCCACTAGCGGGAGGCAACGAGCAGTTCTTC.

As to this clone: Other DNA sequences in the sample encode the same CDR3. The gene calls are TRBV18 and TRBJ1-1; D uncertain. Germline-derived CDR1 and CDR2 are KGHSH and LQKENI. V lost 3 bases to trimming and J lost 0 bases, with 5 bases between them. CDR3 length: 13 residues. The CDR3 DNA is TGTGCCAGCTCACCGACACTGAACACTGAAGCTTTCTTT. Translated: CASSPTLNTEAFF.

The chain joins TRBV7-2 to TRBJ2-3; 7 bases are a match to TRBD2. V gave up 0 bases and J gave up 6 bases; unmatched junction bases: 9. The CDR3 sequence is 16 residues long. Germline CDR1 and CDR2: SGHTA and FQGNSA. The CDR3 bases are TGTGCCAGCAGCTTAGCGCTGGGCGGGGGAGGCGATACGCAGTATTTT. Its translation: CASSLALGGGGDTQYF.

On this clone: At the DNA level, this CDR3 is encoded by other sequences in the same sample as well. The CDR3 loop reads CASSLEVAGGSYNEQFF. The DNA of the CDR3 is TGTGCCAGCAGCTTAGAGGTGGCAGGGGGGTCCTACAATGAGCAGTTCTTC. V is TRBV11-3 and J is TRBJ2-1; D is possibly TRBD1 (7 bases). V lost 0 bases to trimming and J lost 1 base, with 13 bases between them. The germline CDR1 and CDR2 sequences are SGHNT and YENEEA. CDR3 length: 17 residues.

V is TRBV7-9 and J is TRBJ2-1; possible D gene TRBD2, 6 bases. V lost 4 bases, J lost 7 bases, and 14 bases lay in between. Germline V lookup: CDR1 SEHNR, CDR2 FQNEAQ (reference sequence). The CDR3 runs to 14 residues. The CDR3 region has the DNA TGTGCCAGCAGCTCCTGGGTGGGGGGAAATGAGCAGTTCTTC. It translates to CASSSWVGGNEQFF.

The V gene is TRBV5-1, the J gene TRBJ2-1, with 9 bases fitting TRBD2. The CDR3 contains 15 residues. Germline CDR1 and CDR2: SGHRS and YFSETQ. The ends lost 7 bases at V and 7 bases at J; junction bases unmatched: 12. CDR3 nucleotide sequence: TGCGCCAGCGGGACCGGGACTAGCCAATTGAATGAGCAGTTCTTC. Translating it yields CASGTGTSQLNEQFF.

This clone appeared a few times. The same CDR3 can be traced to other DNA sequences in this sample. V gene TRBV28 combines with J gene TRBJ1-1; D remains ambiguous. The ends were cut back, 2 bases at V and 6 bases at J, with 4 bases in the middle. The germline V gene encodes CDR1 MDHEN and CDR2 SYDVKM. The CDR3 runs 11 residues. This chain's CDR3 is CASSLASEAFF. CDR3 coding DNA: TGTGCCAGCAGTTTAGCCTCTGAAGCTTTCTTT.